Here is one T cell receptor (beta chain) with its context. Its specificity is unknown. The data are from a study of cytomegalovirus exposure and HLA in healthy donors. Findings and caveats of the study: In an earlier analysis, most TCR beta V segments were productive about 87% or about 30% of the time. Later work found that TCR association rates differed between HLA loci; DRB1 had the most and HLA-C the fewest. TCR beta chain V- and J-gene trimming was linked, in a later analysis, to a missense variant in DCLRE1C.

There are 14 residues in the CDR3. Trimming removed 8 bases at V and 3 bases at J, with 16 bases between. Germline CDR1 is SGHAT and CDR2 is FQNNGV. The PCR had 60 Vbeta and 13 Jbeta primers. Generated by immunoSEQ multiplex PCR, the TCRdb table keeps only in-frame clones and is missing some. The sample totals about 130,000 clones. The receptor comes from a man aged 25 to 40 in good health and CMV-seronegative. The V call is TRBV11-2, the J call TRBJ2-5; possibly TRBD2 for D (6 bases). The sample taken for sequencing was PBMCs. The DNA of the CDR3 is TGTGCCAGCTCCCGTGGGGGGATAGAAGAGACCCAGTACTTC. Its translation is CASSRGGIEETQYF.